These 14 T cell receptor beta chains came from one sample sequenced in a study of shared clonotypes between healthy human individuals. Only in-frame clones appear in the TCRdb table, and some are missing; sequencing was by immunoSEQ multiplex PCR. Among 2 million to 2.5 million clones, over 90% were seen once, and the ten largest hold 0.39%. The material sequenced was naive CD4+ T cells from PBMCs. Subset described: CD45RA+ positively selected. All receptors come from a man younger than 30 in good health. Some clones in this sample may be carry-over from other donors' samples.

The chain joins TRBV6-6 to TRBJ2-7; TRBD2 is a possible D gene (6 bases). In germline, CDR1 is MNHNY, CDR2 SVGAGI (reference sequence). The CDR3 loop spans 15 amino acids. Trimming shortened V by 2 bases and J by 5 bases, and 16 bases separated the two germline ends. The CDR3 loop is CASSYMGGTFNEQYF. In nucleotides, the CDR3 is TGTGCCAGCAGTTACATGGGCGGGACTTTCAACGAGCAGTACTTC.

This chain joins TRBV2 and TRBJ2-7; TRBD1 agrees at 9 bases. V shed 6 bases and J 6 bases; nucleotides not matched to a gene: 9. Germline CDR1 SNHLY, CDR2 FYNNEI. This CDR3 contains 14 residues. Written as DNA, the CDR3 is TGTGCCAGCAGCCGGGACAGGGAAGGTCCCGAGCAGTACTTC. Residues: CASSRDREGPEQYF.

The chain carries TRBV9 and TRBJ2-4; no firm D call. Germline lookup yields CDR1 SGDLS and CDR2 YYNGEE. This CDR3 has 14 amino acids. V shed 4 bases and J shed 9 bases, with 17 bases lying between them. CDR3 in DNA: TGTGCCAGCAGCCCCCGCCCTACCCCCAGCATTCAGTACTTC. It encodes CASSPRPTPSIQYF.

The chain joins TRBV2 to TRBJ2-5; D ambiguous. This CDR3 spans 14 amino acids. Germline V gene sequence: CDR1 SNHLY, CDR2 FYNNEI. Trimming removed 5 bases at V and 6 bases at J, with 16 bases between. The CDR3 DNA sequence: TGTGCCAGCAGTCCCGAGGCCGTAATCAAGACCCAGTACTTC. Its protein product is CASSPEAVIKTQYF.

The chain joins TRBV11-3 to TRBJ2-7; D may be TRBD1 or TRBD2 (5 bases each). Germline V lookup: CDR1 SGHNT, CDR2 YENEEA. The CDR3 spans 13 residues. Trimming left V 5 bases short and J 3 bases short, with 11 bases between. The CDR3 DNA reads as TGTGCCAGCAGCCGGGACGGACACTACGAGCAGTACTTC. This gives the protein CASSRDGHYEQYF.

The chain uses TRBV7-6 and TRBJ2-3; D is possibly TRBD2 (6 bases). The germline V gene has CDR1 SGHVS and CDR2 FNYEAQ. The CDR3 loop spans 15 amino acids. V was clipped by 2 bases and J by 2 bases, with 11 bases between them. The CDR3, as DNA: TGTGCCAGCAGCTTATCGCGGGGCCTCACAGATACGCAGTATTTT. Encoded protein: CASSLSRGLTDTQYF.

The chain couples TRBV13 to TRBJ2-1; unclear D gene. CDR3 size: 16 residues. V gave up 4 bases and J gave up 3 bases, with 16 bases separating them. Per the germline V gene, CDR1 is PRHDT and CDR2 is FYEKMQ (reference sequence). This chain's CDR3 is CASSSTSARYYNEQFF. The CDR3 DNA follows: TGTGCCAGCAGCTCGACTTCGGCGCGGTACTACAATGAGCAGTTCTTC. The full variable domain, its missing parts supplied by reference TRBV13 and TRBJ2-1, is AAGVIQSPRHLIKEKRETATLKCYPIPRHDTVYWYQQGPGQDPQFLISFYEKMQSDKGSIPDRFSAQQFSDYHSELNMSSLELGDSALYFCASSSTSARYYNEQFFGPGTRLTVL.

The V gene is TRBV7-8, the J gene TRBJ1-2, with a weak D call TRBD1 (5 bases). The V end was cut by 1 base, the J end by 6 bases, with 9 bases between. The CDR3 totals 13 residues. Germline CDR1 reads SGHVS; CDR2 reads FQNEAQ. In DNA, the CDR3 is TGTGCCAGCAGCTTAGTGGGGCAGAATGGCTACACCTTC. It yields the protein CASSLVGQNGYTF. Together with reference TRBV7-8 and TRBJ1-2, the CDR3 gives the full variable domain: GAGVSQSPRYKVAKRGQDVALRCDPISGHVSLFWYQQALGQGPEFLTYFQNEAQLDKSGLPSDRFFAERPEGSVSTLKIQRTQQEDSAVYLCASSLVGQNGYTFGSGTRLTVV.

This chain uses TRBV6-5 with TRBJ1-2, with 7 bases that match TRBD1. CDR3 size: 16 residues. V lost 2 bases and J lost 8; bases outside the gene matches: 14. CDR1 MNHEY and CDR2 SVGAGI come from the germline V gene. This CDR3 reads CASSYRTGHAKGGYTF. Here the CDR3 DNA reads TGTGCCAGCAGTTACCGGACAGGCCACGCCAAGGGAGGCTACACCTTC.

The rearrangement uses TRBV5-1 and TRBJ2-1, with 10 bases lining up with TRBD2. CDR1 is SGHRS and CDR2 is YFSETQ in the germline V gene. CDR3 length: 15 residues. Unmatched junction bases numbered 9, after V lost 4 bases and J lost 8 bases. This CDR3 is CASSLGGAGGYEQFF. Here the CDR3 DNA reads TGCGCCAGCAGCCTAGGGGGAGCGGGAGGGTATGAGCAGTTCTTC.

The V and J genes are TRBV20-1 and TRBJ2-7; perhaps TRBD2 as D (6 bases). The CDR3 length is 11 residues. Germline CDR1 reads DFQATT; CDR2 reads SNEGSKA (reference sequence). V lost 7 bases to trimming and J lost 7 bases, with 14 bases between them. The CDR3 DNA is TGCAGTGTGGGGACTTCTGGAGAGCAGTACTTC. This gives the protein CSVGTSGEQYF.

The chain is built from TRBV7-3 and TRBJ2-3; 7 bases fit TRBD2. The CDR3 contains 17 residues. The germline gives CDR1 SGHTA, CDR2 FQGTGA. With V trimmed by 4 bases and J by 2 bases, 12 bases remained unmatched. CDR3 region: CASSSPKPGLNTDTQYF. The CDR3 coding sequence is TGTGCCAGCAGCTCACCTAAGCCGGGACTAAACACAGATACGCAGTATTTT.

This chain links TRBV7-8 with TRBJ2-7; weak D call: TRBD1 (6 bases). This CDR3 has 18 amino acids. Trimming cost V 1 base and J 4 bases, with 23 bases left between them. CDR1 and CDR2 from the germline V gene are SGHVS and FQNEAQ. CDR3 amino acids: CASSLGRQAPEGRYEQYF. CDR3 DNA: TGTGCCAGCAGCTTAGGTAGACAGGCCCCCGAGGGAAGGTACGAGCAGTACTTC.

The V call is TRBV6-1, the J call TRBJ1-4; D uncertain. This CDR3 comprises 13 residues. The V gene lost 4 bases and the J gene lost 8 bases, with 11 bases spanning the gap. The germline CDR1 and CDR2 sequences are MNHNS and SASEGT. The CDR3 loop reads CASSGQAWEKLFF. CDR3 DNA sequence: TGTGCCAGCAGTGGGCAGGCTTGGGAAAAACTGTTTTTT.